Each of the 12 T cell receptor beta chains below was sequenced from the same sample in a study of glioma-infiltrating T cells after dendritic cell vaccination. Regarding time point: after dendritic cell vaccination, including at tumor progression/relapse. Assay: immunoSEQ multiplex PCR; the TCRdb copy retains only in-frame clones and omits some. Of 70,000 to 100,000 clones in the sample, 80% to 85% are singletons; the top ten hold about 6.8%. Material: blood, obtained after dendritic cell vaccination. These receptors all stem from a human donor with glioblastoma.

The CDR3 nucleotides read TGTGCCAGCAGCTCATCGACTAGGGGAAGCACAGATACGCAGTATTTT. Translated: CASSSSTRGSTDTQYF. V and J are TRBV7-2 and TRBJ2-3; D is possibly TRBD2 (6 bases). The germline V gene encodes CDR1 SGHTA and CDR2 FQGNSA. V was clipped by 4 bases and J by 0 bases, with 14 bases between them. The CDR3 covers 16 residues.

V usage is TRBV4-3 and J usage is TRBJ2-5; 11 bases line up with TRBD2. CDR1 and CDR2 from the germline V gene are LGHNA and YSLEER. J lost 4 bases, V lost 0 bases, and 7 bases had no gene match. This CDR3 spans 17 amino acids. The CDR3 is CASSQDPPGTSGETQYF. DNA for the CDR3: TGCGCCAGCAGCCAAGACCCCCCCGGGACTAGCGGAGAGACCCAGTACTTC.

V and J are TRBV21-1 and TRBJ1-5; the D call of TRBD1 is as the table states it, not checked on the DNA. TRBV21-1 is a listed pseudogene. The length of the CDR3 is 15 residues. CDR3 protein: CASSKGQNSNQPQHF. DNA of the CDR3: TGTGCCAGCAGCAAAGGCCAGAATAGCAATCAGCCCCAGCATTTT.

J is TRBJ2-7 and V is TRBV5-4; TRBD2 matches 9 bases. This CDR3 is 15 amino acids long. Germline assignment: CDR1 SGHNT and CDR2 YYREEE (reference sequence). V was pared by 1 base and J by 7 bases, with 9 bases of the junction left unmatched. The chain's CDR3 is CASSLFVIAGEEQYF. The CDR3 region has the DNA TGTGCCAGCAGCTTGTTCGTGATAGCGGGGGAAGAGCAGTACTTC.

The J gene is TRBJ2-5, the V gene TRBV19, with 8 nucleotides matching TRBD2. Germline-derived CDR1 and CDR2 are LNHDA and SQIVND (reference sequence). V lost 4 bases and J lost 5; bases outside the gene matches: 9. CDR3 length: 15 residues. CDR3 sequence: CASSTPDSGGETQYF. In DNA form, the CDR3 reads TGTGCCAGTAGTACCCCCGACTCGGGGGGGGAGACCCAGTACTTC.

The chain joins TRBV10-3 to TRBJ2-2, with TRBD1 matching over 8 bases. This CDR3 is 16 amino acids long. Germline V gene sequence: CDR1 ENHRY, CDR2 SYGVKD. V dropped 5 bases and J dropped 6; count of bases not matched to a gene: 11. CDR3 loop: CAISNRDRRDPGELFF. The CDR3 nucleotides are TGTGCCATCAGTAACCGGGACAGGAGAGACCCCGGGGAGCTGTTTTTT.

In DNA form, the CDR3 reads TGTGCCAGCTCGGTAGGACTAGGTTCCTACGAGCAGTACTTC. Translation: CASSVGLGSYEQYF. This sequence joins TRBV6-5 and TRBJ2-7, with 7 bases lining up with TRBD2. Germline CDR1 is MNHEY and CDR2 is SVGAGI. The length of the CDR3 is 14 residues. V was pared by 8 bases and J by 1 base, with 8 bases of the junction left unmatched.

The sample holds one count of this clone. The chain recombines TRBV15 with TRBJ1-2; perhaps TRBD1 as D (5 bases). V was trimmed by 4 bases and J by 8 bases, leaving 20 bases between them. The CDR3 extends over 15 amino acids. Germline CDR1 and CDR2: LNHNV and YYDKDF (reference sequence). Here the CDR3 DNA reads TGTGCCACCAGCAACGCAGGGAGGGATATGGGCGGCTACACCTTC. It specifies CATSNAGRDMGGYTF. Based on the CDR3 plus reference TRBV15 and TRBJ1-2, the full variable domain is DAMVIQNPRYQVTQFGKPVTLSCSQTLNHNVMYWYQQKSSQAPKLLFHYYDKDFNNEADTPDNFQSRRPNTSFCFLDIRSPGLGDTAMYLCATSNAGRDMGGYTFGSGTRLTVV.

V usage is TRBV2 and J usage is TRBJ2-7; TRBD1 aligns across 8 bases. Germline V CDR1 and CDR2: SNHLY, FYNNEI. The CDR3 runs 14 residues. J was trimmed by 0 bases and V by 7 bases; bases with no gene match: 5. As DNA, the CDR3 is TGTGCCAGCAATTCGGACAGGGACTCCTACGAGCAGTACTTC. Translated, it gives CASNSDRDSYEQYF.

The chain carries TRBV29-1 and TRBJ2-5; 10 nucleotides agree with TRBD1. The CDR3 spans 14 residues. CDR1 and CDR2 from the germline V gene are SQVTM and ANQGSEA. V lost 7 bases, J lost 4 bases, and 9 bases stayed unmatched. The CDR3 region has the DNA TGCAGCGCCACCGGGACAGGGGTTATAGAGACCCAGTACTTC. Amino acid sequence: CSATGTGVIETQYF. Supplemented by reference TRBV29-1 and TRBJ2-5, the full variable domain reads SAVISQKPSRDICQRGTSLTIQCQVDSQVTMMFWYRQQPGQSLTLIATANQGSEATYESGFVIDKFPISRPNLTFSTLTVSNMSPEDSSIYLCSATGTGVIETQYFGPGTRLLVL.

This clone has only one observation. The CDR3 sequence is CASPDKNYGYTF. In DNA, the CDR3 is TGTGCCAGCCCGGACAAGAACTATGGCTACACCTTC. V and J are TRBV2 and TRBJ1-2, with a possible D match to TRBD1 (5 bases). CDR3 length: 12 residues. Between the trimmed V and J ends, which lost 8 bases and 2 bases, there was a span of 9 bases. Per germline, CDR1 SNHLY and CDR2 FYNNEI.

The rearrangement links TRBV7-2 to TRBJ2-7; 8 positions agree with TRBD2. Germline V lookup: CDR1 SGHTA, CDR2 FQGNSA. Germline trimming cut 8 bases from V and 2 bases from J; bases unmatched to any gene: 5. The CDR3 is 13 residues long. CDR3 coding DNA: TGTGCCAGCTCCGGGGGGGCAACCTACGAGCAGTACTTC. Protein sequence: CASSGGATYEQYF. The full variable domain, with the rest looked up from reference TRBV7-2 and TRBJ2-7, is GAGVSQSPSNKVTEKGKDVELRCDPISGHTALYWYRQSLGQGLEFLIYFQGNSAPDKSGLPSDRFSAERTGGSVSTLTIQRTQQEDSAVYLCASSGGATYEQYFGPGTRLTVT.